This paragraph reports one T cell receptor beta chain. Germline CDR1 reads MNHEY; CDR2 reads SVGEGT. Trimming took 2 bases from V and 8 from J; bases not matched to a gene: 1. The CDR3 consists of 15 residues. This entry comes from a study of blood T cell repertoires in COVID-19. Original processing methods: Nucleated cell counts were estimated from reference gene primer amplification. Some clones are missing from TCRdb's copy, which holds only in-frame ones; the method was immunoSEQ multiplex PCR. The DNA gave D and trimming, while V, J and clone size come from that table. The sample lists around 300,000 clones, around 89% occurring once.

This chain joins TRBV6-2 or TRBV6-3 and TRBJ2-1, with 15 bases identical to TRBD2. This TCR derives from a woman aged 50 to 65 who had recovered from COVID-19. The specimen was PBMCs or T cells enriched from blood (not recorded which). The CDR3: CASSYGLAGGHEQFF. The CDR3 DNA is TGTGCCAGCAGTTACGGACTAGCGGGAGGGCATGAGCAGTTCTTC.